The next 5 T cell receptor beta chains were all read from a single sample in a study of blood T cells in healthy people across ages. Using a J-beta primer mix together with a sample-barcoded 5' primer, a second PCR was run for roughly 7 to 11 cycles. MiXCR, run by TCRdb on the 5' RACE reads, gives a single entry per CDR3 protein. In the table there are more than 900,000 distinct CDR3 sequences, roughly 24% of which are singletons. The data also belong to a second study, concerning T cells of mothers and their children.

The specimen was blood. The source of these receptors is a girl aged 2 to 9 in good health.

This clonotype was detected only a few times. The V and J genes are TRBV29-1 and TRBJ1-2; 10 nucleotides agree with TRBD1. Trimming took 5 bases from V and 2 from J; bases not matched to a gene: 8. CDR3 size: 15 residues. Germline V gene data show CDR1 as SQVTM and CDR2 as ANQGSEA. The CDR3: CSVFRGTGENYGYTF. The CDR3 DNA follows: TGCAGCGTTTTTCGCGGGACAGGGGAGAACTATGGCTACACCTTC.

The gene calls are TRBV20-1 and TRBJ2-3, with D possibly called TRBD1 or TRBD2 (8 bases each). The CDR3 has 17 amino acids. Trimming removed 6 bases at V and 2 bases at J, with 24 bases between. Germline loops: CDR1 DFQATT, CDR2 SNEGSKA (reference sequence). The CDR3 region is CSAIPFGGDRYTDTQYF. The DNA for the CDR3 is TGCAGTGCCATCCCATTCGGGGGGGACAGGTACACAGATACGCAGTATTTT.

The chain carries TRBV7-2 and TRBJ2-7, with D maybe TRBD2 (5 bases). Germline-derived CDR1 and CDR2 are SGHTA and FQGNSA. The length of the CDR3 is 12 residues. Trimming left V 5 bases short and J 4 bases short, with 9 bases between. The CDR3 sequence is CASSTQRYEQYF. Here the CDR3 DNA reads TGTGCCAGCAGCACACAGCGGTACGAGCAGTACTTC.

The chain uses TRBV5-1 and TRBJ1-2; D gene ambiguous. The CDR3 runs to 14 residues. The V and J ends lost 0 bases and 4 bases respectively, with 10 bases between them. Germline V CDR1 and CDR2: SGHRS, YFSETQ. As DNA, the CDR3 is TGCGCCAGCAGCTTGGGGGAGGATTTCTATGGCTACACCTTC. This sequence encodes CASSLGEDFYGYTF.

This clonotype was counted a few times. A read error may produce the germline difference seen at one junction end. The rearrangement uses TRBV15 and TRBJ2-1, with 8 bases that match TRBD2. CDR1 LNHNV and CDR2 YYDKDF come from the germline V gene (reference sequence). This CDR3 contains 19 residues. The DNA of the CDR3 is TGTGCCACCAGGAGAGACCGGGGTTTTGGGACTAGTAGTGTCCATGAGCAGTTCTTC. As protein: CATRRDRGFGTSSVHEQFF.